The clone carrying this T cell receptor beta chain was observed at least ten times. Its antigen remains unidentified. TCRdb fed the 5' RACE reads into MiXCR, producing one record per CDR3 protein. The sample records about 52,000 distinct CDR3 sequences, under 8% being singletons. This sample is drawn from a study of spatial heterogeneity in lung cancer. Study-wide findings and caveats: Ubiquitous expanded tumor TCRs were seen in blood more at resection than at follow-up.

Trimming took off 3 bases at V and 0 bases at J, with 12 bases between the two ends. This CDR3 comprises 16 residues. Per the germline V gene, CDR1 is SGHTA and CDR2 is FQGNSA. Time point meaning: blood at routine non-recurrence follow-up after resection. The input material, whole RNA from tumor, nontumor lung or frozen PBMC, was sequenced unsorted. This chain links TRBV7-2 with TRBJ1-5; D might be TRBD1 (5 bases). Sequences were derived from PBMCs, sampled at follow-up. The TCR was taken from a female donor with early-stage non-small cell lung cancer. The chain's CDR3 is CASSFRDRNSNQPQHF. DNA of the CDR3: TGTGCCAGCAGCTTCCGGGACCGGAATAGCAATCAGCCCCAGCATTTT.